The 27 T cell receptor beta chains listed next were all sequenced from one sample in a study of CD8 T cells in Susac syndrome. The RNA, about 0.5 to 1 ug, was put through reverse transcription using random hexamers. TCRdb itself ran the immunoSEQ multiplex PCR reads through MiXCR, one entry per CDR3 protein. Of roughly 130,000 distinct CDR3 sequences in the sample, 96% were seen once. Material for sequencing was CD4+ T cells from PBMCs. These receptors originate from a human donor with Susac syndrome.

This rearrangement joins TRBV3-1 to TRBJ2-5, with D possibly matching TRBD2 (6 bases). Germline values: CDR1 LGHDT, CDR2 YNNKEL (reference sequence). Trimming left V 7 bases short and J 5 bases short, with 17 bases between. The CDR3 has 14 amino acids. The CDR3 spells CASNTGTSGETQYF. CDR3 in DNA: TGTGCCAGCAACACCGGGACTTCAGGGGAGACCCAGTACTTC.

The chain is built from TRBV6-2 or TRBV6-3 and TRBJ2-2, with TRBD1 identical over 7 bases. The CDR3 has 16 residues. CDR1 is MNHEY, CDR2 SVGEGT, per germline. Unmatched junction bases numbered 11, after V lost 3 bases and J lost 7 bases. The CDR3 loop reads CASSYEGQMTIGELFF. CDR3 sequence (DNA): TGTGCCAGCAGTTATGAGGGACAGATGACGATCGGGGAGCTGTTTTTT.

The chain links TRBV5-6 to TRBJ2-1; maybe TRBD2 (5 bases). V lost 0 bases and J lost 5, with 12 bases in between. The CDR3 is made up of 15 amino acids. Germline loops: CDR1 SGHDT, CDR2 YYEEEE. The CDR3 DNA sequence: TGTGCCAGCAGCTTGGGAGGGTTCGGGGACAATGAGCAGTTCTTC. Protein sequence: CASSLGGFGDNEQFF.

The rearrangement joins TRBV29-1 to TRBJ2-4, with D perhaps TRBD2 (6 bases). In germline, CDR1 is SQVTM, CDR2 ANQGSEA. The CDR3 length is 14 residues. V lost 0 bases and J 4 bases, leaving 10 bases between the germline ends. The CDR3 is CSVEEIAAKNIQYF. DNA of the CDR3: TGCAGCGTTGAAGAGATAGCGGCTAAAAACATTCAGTACTTC. The full variable domain, with the rest looked up from reference TRBV29-1 and TRBJ2-4, is SAVISQKPSRDICQRGTSLTIQCQVDSQVTMMFWYRQQPGQSLTLIATANQGSEATYESGFVIDKFPISRPNLTFSTLTVSNMSPEDSSIYLCSVEEIAAKNIQYFGAGTRLSVL.

As for this clonotype: The germline gene is not matched at one end of the junction; a read error may be the cause. The chain combines TRBV7-7 with TRBJ2-6, with TRBD1 as a possible D gene (5 bases). This CDR3 spans 16 amino acids. The germline V gene encodes CDR1 SSHAT and CDR2 FNYEAQ (reference sequence). The CDR3, as DNA: TGTGCTAGCAGCTCCTTACAGGAGTCTGGGGCCAACGTCCTGACTTTC. It translates to CASSSLQESGANVLTF.

The rearrangement joins TRBV20-1 to TRBJ2-5, with D tentatively TRBD2 (6 bases). Deletions cut 4 bases from V and 5 bases from J, with 14 bases between. CDR1 is DFQATT and CDR2 is SNEGSKA in the germline V gene (reference sequence). The CDR3 is 13 amino acids. Here the CDR3 reads CSAMGPSGETQYF. CDR3 in DNA: TGCAGTGCTATGGGCCCAAGCGGGGAGACCCAGTACTTC.

The chain joins TRBV6-4 to TRBJ2-5; TRBD2 agrees at 7 bases. Per germline, CDR1 MRHNA and CDR2 SNTAGT. The junction had 2 bases not matched to a gene; V was cut back by 3 bases and J by 7 bases. The CDR3 is made up of 12 amino acids. The CDR3 here is CASSEGGGTQYF. The CDR3 nucleotides read TGTGCCAGCAGTGAAGGCGGGGGGACCCAGTACTTC.

The chain combines TRBV27 with TRBJ2-3; D remains ambiguous. The V gene lost 3 bases and the J gene lost 5 bases, with 9 bases spanning the gap. The V gene's germline CDR1 is MNHEY and CDR2 SMNVEV (reference sequence). The CDR3 is 13 residues long. This chain's CDR3 is CASSFVQEDTQYF. CDR3 DNA sequence: TGTGCCAGCAGTTTCGTCCAAGAAGATACGCAGTATTTT.

This sequence joins TRBV28 and TRBJ1-2; 7 bases fit TRBD1. Germline CDR1 and CDR2: MDHEN and SYDVKM. The trim removed 8 bases at V and 7 bases at J, leaving 22 bases unmatched. This CDR3 has 17 residues. CDR3 nucleotide sequence: TGTGCCAGCTCTTCTATGGGTACAGGGGCCCCGTTGAGTGGCTACACCTTC. Translation: CASSSMGTGAPLSGYTF.

The rearrangement links TRBV12-3 or TRBV12-4 to TRBJ2-7; D not resolved. This CDR3 comprises 14 residues. Trimming shortened V by 1 base and J by 0 bases, and 7 bases separated the two germline ends. CDR3 sequence reads: CASSLVPNSYEQYF. DNA of the CDR3: TGTGCCAGCAGTTTAGTGCCGAACTCCTACGAGCAGTACTTC.

This clonotype was seen just once. The V and J genes are TRBV7-2 and TRBJ1-1; TRBD1 might be the D (6 bases). This CDR3 region has 14 residues. V was shortened by 5 bases and J by 4 bases, with 14 bases between the two germline ends. Germline V gene data show CDR1 as SGHTA and CDR2 as FQGNSA. CDR3 loop: CASSQGGGSTEAFF. The CDR3, as DNA: TGTGCCAGCAGCCAAGGAGGGGGGAGCACTGAAGCTTTCTTT.

A single count supports this clonotype. The J gene is TRBJ2-2, the V gene TRBV12-3 or TRBV12-4, with a weak D call TRBD1 (5 bases). Trimming took off 2 bases at V and 1 base at J, with 8 bases between the two ends. There are 15 residues in the CDR3. CDR3 DNA sequence: TGTGCCAGCAGTTTAAACGGACAGAACACCGGGGAGCTGTTTTTT. Translated, it gives CASSLNGQNTGELFF.

The chain joins TRBV20-1 to TRBJ2-1; 8 bases match TRBD2. Germline lookup yields CDR1 DFQATT and CDR2 SNEGSKA (reference sequence). This CDR3 is built from 12 residues. V lost 4 bases, J lost 8 bases, and 4 bases stayed unmatched. CDR3 residues: CSATTAGDEQFF. CDR3 in DNA: TGCAGTGCTACGACAGCGGGAGATGAGCAGTTCTTC.

The V gene is TRBV28, the J gene TRBJ1-2; no clear D. Trimming took off 4 bases at V and 7 bases at J, with 7 bases between the two ends. The CDR3 runs 11 residues. Germline V gives CDR1 MDHEN, CDR2 SYDVKM. The CDR3 nucleotides are TGTGCCAGCAGTTCCCCGAGTGGCTACACCTTC. As protein: CASSSPSGYTF.

The V and J genes are TRBV29-1 and TRBJ2-6; unclear D gene. Trimming cost V 0 bases and J 4 bases, with 4 bases left between them. The CDR3 totals 13 residues. Germline V gives CDR1 SQVTM, CDR2 ANQGSEA. CDR3 protein: CSVEEWGANVLTF. The CDR3 DNA follows: TGCAGCGTTGAAGAGTGGGGGGCCAACGTCCTGACTTTC.

The rearrangement links TRBV2 to TRBJ1-5; possibly TRBD1 for D (6 bases). The CDR3 is 12 residues long. Trimming took 6 bases from V and 7 from J, leaving 10 bases between them. The germline V gene encodes CDR1 SNHLY and CDR2 FYNNEI. CDR3 nucleotides: TGTGCCAGCAGACAGGGTTTACAGCCCCAGCATTTT. The encoded protein is CASRQGLQPQHF.

The chain joins TRBV19 to TRBJ2-5, with 7 bases fitting TRBD1. Germline loops: CDR1 LNHDA, CDR2 SQIVND (reference sequence). V was pared by 8 bases and J by 5 bases, with 11 bases of the junction left unmatched. This CDR3 region has 14 residues. The CDR3 region is CASARGRSVETQYF. CDR3 bases: TGTGCCAGTGCAAGGGGGCGTTCGGTGGAGACCCAGTACTTC.

This chain joins TRBV20-1 and TRBJ2-5, with D possibly being TRBD1 or TRBD2 (5 bases each). Germline CDR1 is DFQATT and CDR2 is SNEGSKA (reference sequence). The CDR3 sequence is 13 residues long. Trimming took off 0 bases at V and 5 bases at J, with 10 bases between the two ends. In DNA form, the CDR3 reads TGCAGTGCTAGAGATGGGGGAAGGGAGACCCAGTACTTC. Its protein is CSARDGGRETQYF.

CDR3 DNA: TGTGCCTGGGACGCCGGGGGGCGGGGGGATCAGTTCTTC. This gives the protein CAWDAGGRGDQFF. The rearrangement links TRBV30 to TRBJ2-1, with 8 bases matching TRBD2. CDR3 length equals 13 residues. The J segment lost 13 bases and the V segment lost 5 bases, leaving 13 bases of the junction unmatched. Germline V gene data show CDR1 as GTSNPN and CDR2 as SVGIG (reference sequence).

The gene calls are TRBV30 and TRBJ2-7; 9 bases line up with TRBD1. CDR1 and CDR2 (germline): GTSNPN, SVGIG (reference sequence). The CDR3 runs to 13 residues. With 0 bases clipped from V and 7 bases from J, the junction kept 4 bases outside the gene matches. CDR3 DNA sequence: TGTGCCTGGAGTGTACAGGGGGCGGGGGAGCAGTACTTC. Translating it yields CAWSVQGAGEQYF.

The V gene is TRBV28, the J gene TRBJ2-7; D is ambiguous. The V gene's germline CDR1 is MDHEN and CDR2 SYDVKM. Trimming cost V 6 bases and J 7 bases, with 16 bases left between them. The CDR3 is 13 residues long. CDR3 loop: CASRPAAEQEQYF. The CDR3 DNA is TGTGCCAGCAGGCCCGCGGCCGAACAGGAGCAGTACTTC.

This rearrangement joins TRBV20-1 to TRBJ2-7; a possible D gene is TRBD2 (5 bases). From germline, CDR1 is DFQATT and CDR2 SNEGSKA (reference sequence). This CDR3 has 11 amino acids. V lost 2 bases and J lost 5, with 7 bases in between. The CDR3 loop reads CSARLRDEQYF. The CDR3 DNA reads TGCAGTGCTAGATTGCGGGACGAGCAGTACTTC.

V usage is TRBV28 and J usage is TRBJ1-2; D is unclear. CDR1 is MDHEN and CDR2 is SYDVKM in the germline V gene. With 4 bases removed from V and 8 bases from J, the gap between germline ends came to 11 bases. The length of the CDR3 is 12 residues. CDR3 residues: CASSWSSSGYTF. The CDR3 DNA follows: TGTGCCAGCAGTTGGTCCAGTTCGGGCTACACCTTC.

This sequence joins TRBV7-8 and TRBJ2-5; D is possibly TRBD1 (6 bases). The V gene lost 5 bases and the J gene lost 3 bases, with 22 bases spanning the gap. Germline loops: CDR1 SGHVS, CDR2 FQNEAQ. The CDR3 consists of 17 residues. The CDR3 DNA reads TGTGCCAGCAGCAATAGGTGGCAGGGGCTAGCCAAAGAGACCCAGTACTTC. Protein sequence: CASSNRWQGLAKETQYF.

This chain's CDR3 is CASSVGRGETQYF. CDR3 nucleotide sequence: TGTGCCAGCAGTGTTGGGAGGGGAGAGACCCAGTACTTC. V is TRBV2 and J is TRBJ2-5; TRBD2 agrees at 7 bases. The germline V gene has CDR1 SNHLY and CDR2 FYNNEI. Trimming cost V 4 bases and J 4 bases; bases outside gene matches: 3. The CDR3 sequence is 13 residues long.

A single count supports this clonotype. This chain joins TRBV7-6 and TRBJ2-1, with TRBD2 identical over 7 bases. This CDR3 comprises 17 residues. Unmatched junction bases numbered 16, after V lost 5 bases and J lost 6 bases. From germline, CDR1 is SGHVS and CDR2 FNYEAQ. The CDR3 DNA sequence: TGTGCCAGCAGCCGGTTGTTGGCGGGAGAGGGATCCAATGAGCAGTTCTTC. Its translation is CASSRLLAGEGSNEQFF.

This sequence joins TRBV29-1 and TRBJ2-3, with TRBD2 matching over 8 bases. The CDR3 totals 18 residues. CDR1 SQVTM and CDR2 ANQGSEA come from the germline V gene. V lost 5 bases and J lost 0; bases outside the gene matches: 16. CDR3 amino acids: CSVPGRAKTNPSTDTQYF. CDR3 nucleotides: TGCAGCGTTCCCGGGAGGGCGAAGACAAATCCTAGCACAGATACGCAGTATTTT.